Listed here are 10 T cell receptor beta chains from one sample, sequenced in a study of OX40 agonist ivuxolimab in advanced cancers. The assay was immunoSEQ multiplex PCR, and TCRdb's table has in-frame clones only and misses some. The sample comprises roughly 32,000 clones, about nine tenths of which are singletons, and less than 5% rests with the top ten. Sequencing was performed on CD4+ or CD8+ T cells sorted from blood, taken in a trial of the OX40 agonist ivuxolimab. These receptors originate from an adult with an advanced solid tumor such as melanoma, head and neck, liver or kidney cancer.

The rearrangement joins TRBV5-6 to TRBJ2-7; TRBD1 agrees at 9 bases. Germline loops: CDR1 SGHDT, CDR2 YYEEEE. J was trimmed by 0 bases and V by 3 bases; bases with no gene match: 7. This CDR3 has 16 amino acids. The CDR3 DNA follows: TGTGCCAGCAGCTGGGGGACAGGGAGTTCCTCCTACGAGCAGTACTTC. Encoded protein: CASSWGTGSSSYEQYF.

V and J are TRBV5-1 and TRBJ2-1; D possibly corresponds to TRBD2 (5 bases). The CDR3 has 16 residues. The V end lost 1 base, the J end lost 1 base, and 12 bases lay between the germline ends. Per the germline V gene, CDR1 is SGHRS and CDR2 is YFSETQ. The CDR3 protein is CASSLSAAESYNEQFF. The CDR3 DNA follows: TGCGCCAGCAGCTTGAGTGCAGCGGAGTCCTACAATGAGCAGTTCTTC.

CDR3 nucleotide sequence: TGCGCCAGCAGCCTCGGACAGGGTAATGAGCAGTTCTTC. Protein sequence: CASSLGQGNEQFF. The V and J genes are TRBV5-1 and TRBJ2-1; 8 nucleotides match TRBD1. J was trimmed by 7 bases and V by 4 bases; bases with no gene match: 4. The germline gives CDR1 SGHRS, CDR2 YFSETQ. The CDR3 is made up of 13 amino acids.

V gene TRBV5-8 combines with J gene TRBJ2-7, with D perhaps matching TRBD2 (6 bases). Trimming stripped 4 bases from V and 5 bases from J, with 25 bases between. The germline V gene has CDR1 SGHTS and CDR2 YDEGEE. The CDR3 is 17 amino acids. The CDR3 DNA follows: TGTGCCAGCAGCCCCGTTAGGGTAAGCGGGTACTCGAACGAGCAGTACTTC. Translating it yields CASSPVRVSGYSNEQYF.

The chain has TRBV13 and TRBJ2-7; TRBD1 might be the D (6 bases). The CDR3 consists of 15 residues. V lost 2 bases and J 1 base, leaving 12 bases between the germline ends. Germline V lookup: CDR1 PRHDT, CDR2 FYEKMQ (reference sequence). This CDR3 is CASSLRSQGSYEQYF. CDR3 coding DNA: TGTGCCAGCAGCTTAAGGAGTCAGGGGTCCTACGAGCAGTACTTC. Based on the CDR3 plus reference TRBV13 and TRBJ2-7, the full variable domain is AAGVIQSPRHLIKEKRETATLKCYPIPRHDTVYWYQQGPGQDPQFLISFYEKMQSDKGSIPDRFSAQQFSDYHSELNMSSLELGDSALYFCASSLRSQGSYEQYFGPGTRLTVT.

V is TRBV6-1 and J is TRBJ1-3; 7 bases are shared with TRBD1. The V gene end was trimmed by 4 bases and the J gene end by 0 bases; junction bases not matched to a gene: 6. This CDR3 is built from 16 residues. Germline CDR1 and CDR2: MNHNS and SASEGT. The CDR3 reads CASSGKGAISGNTIYF. The CDR3 bases are TGTGCCAGCAGTGGGAAGGGGGCCATCTCTGGAAACACCATATATTTT.

This clone showed up just once. The chain is built from TRBV5-1 and TRBJ2-3, with TRBD1 identical over 7 bases. The V gene end was trimmed by 5 bases and the J gene end by 6 bases; junction bases not matched to a gene: 3. CDR1 SGHRS and CDR2 YFSETQ come from the germline V gene. CDR3 length: 12 amino acids. The CDR3 here is CASREQGDTQYF. The CDR3 DNA sequence: TGCGCCAGCAGGGAACAGGGGGATACGCAGTATTTT.

The genes are TRBV18 and TRBJ2-7; D gene unclear. Trimming shortened V by 3 bases and J by 7 bases, and 13 bases separated the two germline ends. CDR1 is KGHSH and CDR2 is LQKENI in the germline V gene. The CDR3 totals 13 residues. The CDR3, as DNA: TGTGCCAGCTCACCGGGCCCCTTCGGGGAGCAGTACTTC. This translates into CASSPGPFGEQYF.

The chain uses TRBV5-1 and TRBJ2-3; D unresolved. The CDR3 runs 16 residues. V lost 0 bases, J lost 0 bases, and 11 bases lay in between. The germline CDR1 and CDR2 sequences are SGHRS and YFSETQ. CDR3 DNA sequence: TGCGCCAGCAGCTTGGTTCTAACTTCAAGCACAGATACGCAGTATTTT. Residues: CASSLVLTSSTDTQYF.

This clone has a single count. The chain links TRBV5-6 to TRBJ2-5, with 8 bases aligning to TRBD1. The CDR3 runs 14 residues. Germline V lookup: CDR1 SGHDT, CDR2 YYEEEE. With V trimmed by 0 bases and J by 11 bases, 9 bases remained unmatched. The CDR3 bases are TGTGCCAGCAGCTTGGGGCAGGGGGCCCCATCTCAGTACTTC. Encoded protein: CASSLGQGAPSQYF.